The rows below give T cell receptor beta chains drawn from one sample of a study of blood T cell repertoires in COVID-19. Sequencing used immunoSEQ multiplex PCR; TCRdb keeps in-frame clones, though not all of them. This table holds some 160,000 clones, approximately 80% found once. Sequenced sample: peripheral blood. These receptors all stem from a human donor in a cohort sampled during active COVID-19. The conserved cysteine and the conserved F or W are not part of the CDR3 here. Each record gives: D gene, J gene, V gene, CDR3 protein. A D gene is named only where the DNA matches it firmly.

D: TRBD2
J: TRBJ2-1
V: TRBV28
CDR3: ASSLGLVTYNEQF

D: .
J: TRBJ2-2
V: TRBV4-3
CDR3: ASSQSRESGTGELF

D: .
J: TRBJ1-2
V: TRBV7-8
CDR3: ASSNRDYGYT

D: TRBD1
J: TRBJ1-1
V: TRBV7-2
CDR3: ASSKQGQGGTEAF

D: TRBD1
J: TRBJ1-2
V: TRBV7-2
CDR3: ASSQGTAYGYT

D: TRBD2
J: TRBJ2-3
V: TRBV3-1/TRBV3-2
CDR3: ASSQGGGGINTQY

D: TRBD1
J: TRBJ2-2
V: TRBV9
CDR3: ASSVFGQGLTGELF

D: TRBD2
J: TRBJ2-1
V: TRBV5-5
CDR3: ASSQIAGGVNEQF

D: TRBD2
J: TRBJ2-5
V: TRBV4-2
CDR3: ASSSKGGGASETQY

D: TRBD1
J: TRBJ2-5
V: TRBV6-5
CDR3: ASRDRGRETQY

D: .
J: TRBJ2-7
V: TRBV18
CDR3: ASSLRQDLREQY

D: .
J: TRBJ1-6
V: TRBV6-5
CDR3: ASSFKTGSYNSPLH